This T cell receptor (beta chain) emerged from a study of T cell responses to AZD1222 COVID-19 vaccine. Whole-study findings and limits: Repertoires in all cases were sampled only once the peak T cell response had passed. The number of AZD1222 recipients seropositive at baseline was only five or six. Within unmutated variant regions lay the reported targets of nearly half of spike-specific TCRs.

The sample holds a few counts of this clone. Its antigen is unidentified. TCRdb keeps only in-frame clones here, not all; method: immunoSEQ multiplex PCR. The data contain roughly 130,000 clones, more than 85% of them singletons. The receptor was isolated from an adult in good health. Sequences were derived from peripheral blood, sampled on day 0 of AZD1222 vaccination.

CDR3 bases: TGTGCCAGCAGCTCGTACAGTGGTCTCAACTATGGCTACACCTTC. Residues: CASSSYSGLNYGYTF. The V and J genes are TRBV7-9 and TRBJ1-2; D not resolved. V lost 4 bases to trimming and J lost 2 bases, with 14 bases between them. CDR1 SEHNR and CDR2 FQNEAQ come from the germline V gene (reference sequence). This CDR3 comprises 15 residues.